Given below is one T cell receptor beta chain in context. Its recognized antigen is unknown. Base qualities are not at hand, and no much larger clone is one base apart. Spanning cysteine to phenylalanine, the CDR3 consists of 13 amino acids. Of the read, only the CDR3 DNA is kept; its 39 bases are in frame from base 1. A distance of 8 bases separates the germline ends of V and J, which lose 6 bases and 0 bases respectively. From a lookup of the germline V gene, CDR1 and CDR2 are SGHVS and FQNEAQ. The CDR3 regions of human TCRbeta chains were subjected to immunosequencing. From the authors' description of their analysis: Repertoire TCRs were checked for matches against a reference library of SARS-CoV-2-specific TCRs that had been generated using the MIRA antigen-specificity platform. Breadth was defined as the fraction of unique TCRs that were SARS-CoV-2-associated. Depth was defined as the fraction of total T cells that were SARS-CoV-2-associated. Using the MIRA data, every spike-specific TCR was mapped to the spike region that the TCR reacted to and assigned to either a CD4 or a CD8 class. Log10-transformed breadth and depth values were compared by one-way ANOVA with Sidak's multiple comparisons tests. TCRdb carries this immuneACCESS record with in-frame sequences only. Its versions omit some clonotypes, under half of them owing to an unresolved V gene in the studies checked, with the rest unexplained. V and J calls and clone size come straight from that table; D and trimming were deduced from the DNA. Here the sample has approximately 130,000 clones; 70% to 90% occur a single time. The ten largest account for 4.5% to 6.5% of the sample.

The sample comes from a study of T cell responses to AZD1222 COVID-19 vaccine (dated by TCRdb to the early 2020s). A note on the overall study: A total of 230 to 250 trial participants underwent TCR sequencing, of whom roughly 210 had received two doses of AZD1222 and 26 had received two doses of the MenACWY control vaccine. Trial participants were enrolled by age into subgroups of 18-55, 56-69 and 70-plus years, and about 150, 27 and 61 TCR-sequenced participants, respectively, were included in these subgroups. The investigation overall reported the following: Because no day 14 peak-response samples were available, repertoires were characterized only after the peak T cell response. Only five or six AZD1222 recipients were SARS-CoV-2 seropositive at baseline, limiting conclusions about previously exposed vaccinees. The vaccine-associated CD4 TCRs covered the entire spike protein, and the dominant responses fell in regions 160-218 and 743-854. Reportedly, close to half of the unique spike-specific TCRs recognized epitopes lying outside the regions that are mutated in the B.1.351 and B.1.1.7 variants. Participants were mostly white British and included more females than males, and it was suggested by the authors that clonal diversity may have been underestimated. In the small 56-69-year group, the increase in depth fell short of significance, most likely because of low power. Spike-specific TCR breadth and depth rose significantly after two AZD1222 doses compared with day 0 and with MenACWY recipients.

The time point label here, explained by the study, means: about 28 days (+/-7) after the second vaccine dose. AZD1222 recipients given second doses at about 4 weeks or at about 12 weeks were pooled, since spike-specific TCR depth and breadth were not found to differ between the two schedules. The vaccinee samples were drawn from two UK trials, COV001 and COV002, one of which was a single-blind randomized controlled phase 2/3 trial testing AZD1222 (ChAdOx1 nCoV-19) in healthy adults. For TCRbeta chain sequencing, PBMC samples were collected from trial participants at day 0 and at day 28 after the second dose.

The receptor chain draws on TRBV7-8 and TRBJ1-1, with the D gene not clear enough to name. This material consisted of peripheral blood, taken 28 days after the second AZD1222 dose. The TCR sequence derives from an adult who received the AZD1222 COVID-19 vaccine. The CDR3 loop reads CASSLTVNTEAFF. The DNA sequence is as follows: TGTGCCAGCAGTTTGACTGTGAACACTGAAGCTTTCTTT.